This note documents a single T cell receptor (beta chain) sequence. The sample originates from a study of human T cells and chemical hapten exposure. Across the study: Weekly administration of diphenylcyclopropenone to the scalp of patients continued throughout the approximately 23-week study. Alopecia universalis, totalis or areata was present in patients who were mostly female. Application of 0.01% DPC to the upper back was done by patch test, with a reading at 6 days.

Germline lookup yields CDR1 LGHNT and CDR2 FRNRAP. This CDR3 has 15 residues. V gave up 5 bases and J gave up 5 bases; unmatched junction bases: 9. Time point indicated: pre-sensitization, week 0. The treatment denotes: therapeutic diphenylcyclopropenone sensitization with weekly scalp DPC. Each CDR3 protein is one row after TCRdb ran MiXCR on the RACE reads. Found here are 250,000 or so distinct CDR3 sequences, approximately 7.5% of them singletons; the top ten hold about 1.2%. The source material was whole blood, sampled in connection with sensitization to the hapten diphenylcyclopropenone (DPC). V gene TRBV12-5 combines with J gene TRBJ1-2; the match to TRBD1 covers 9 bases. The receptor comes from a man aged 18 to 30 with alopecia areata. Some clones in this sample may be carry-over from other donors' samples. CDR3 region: CASGTNRGLLYGYTF. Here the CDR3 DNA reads TGTGCTAGTGGTACCAACAGGGGGCTCTTGTATGGCTACACCTTC. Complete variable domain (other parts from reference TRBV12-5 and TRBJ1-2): DARVTQTPRHKVTEMGQEVTMRCQPILGHNTVFWYRQTMMQGLELLAYFRNRAPLDDSGMPKDRFSAEMPDATLATLKIQPSEPRDSAVYFCASGTNRGLLYGYTFGSGTRLTVV.